This entry lists 4 T cell receptor beta chains sequenced from one sample in a study of cytomegalovirus exposure and HLA in healthy donors. With 60 Vbeta and 13 Jbeta primers, the PCR was carried out. The table came from immunoSEQ multiplex PCR; TCRdb's copy has only in-frame clones and leaves some out. The table has roughly 200,000 clones, 87% seen once. Sequenced sample: PBMCs. The source is a boy aged 2 to 10 in good health and CMV-seronegative.

The chain links TRBV2 to TRBJ1-5; 8 nucleotides line up with TRBD1. There are 18 residues in the CDR3. Unmatched junction bases numbered 18, after V lost 6 bases and J lost 5 bases. CDR1 SNHLY and CDR2 FYNNEI come from the germline V gene. The CDR3 DNA reads as TGTGCCAGCAGCATTTCCGGGACAGGTCGAAAGGAGGATCAGCCCCAGCATTTT. Translation: CASSISGTGRKEDQPQHF.

The CDR3 protein is CASSSLGALGGTYGYTF. The CDR3 DNA is TGTGCCAGCAGCAGCTTAGGGGCCCTCGGGGGGACCTATGGCTACACCTTC. This rearrangement joins TRBV27 to TRBJ1-2, with D possibly matching TRBD1 (5 bases). The CDR3 totals 17 residues. CDR1 and CDR2 (germline): MNHEY, SMNVEV (reference sequence). The V gene lost 6 bases and the J gene lost 4 bases, with 24 bases spanning the gap.

This clone came up once. The CDR3 nucleotides read TGTGCCAGCAGCTCGCTAAAGGGACAGTGGTACGAGCAGTACTTC. Amino acid sequence: CASSSLKGQWYEQYF. The J gene is TRBJ2-7, the V gene TRBV11-2; 7 bases fit TRBD1. V lost 4 bases and J lost 4; bases outside the gene matches: 10. Looked up from germline, CDR1 is SGHAT and CDR2 is FQNNGV. CDR3 size: 15 residues.

The rearrangement links TRBV5-1 to TRBJ1-1; TRBD1 aligns across 10 bases. The CDR3 is made up of 16 amino acids. J gave up 2 bases and V 0 bases, and 4 bases lay outside the gene matches. Germline V gene data show CDR1 as SGHRS and CDR2 as YFSETQ. The DNA of the CDR3 is TGCGCCAGCAGCTTGGGACAGGGGGCCTCCAACACTGAAGCTTTCTTT. The encoded protein is CASSLGQGASNTEAFF. Supplemented by reference TRBV5-1 and TRBJ1-1, the full variable domain reads KAGVTQTPRYLIKTRGQQVTLSCSPISGHRSVSWYQQTPGQGLQFLFEYFSETQRNKGNFPGRFSGRQFSNSRSEMNVSTLELGDSALYLCASSLGQGASNTEAFFGQGTRLTVV.